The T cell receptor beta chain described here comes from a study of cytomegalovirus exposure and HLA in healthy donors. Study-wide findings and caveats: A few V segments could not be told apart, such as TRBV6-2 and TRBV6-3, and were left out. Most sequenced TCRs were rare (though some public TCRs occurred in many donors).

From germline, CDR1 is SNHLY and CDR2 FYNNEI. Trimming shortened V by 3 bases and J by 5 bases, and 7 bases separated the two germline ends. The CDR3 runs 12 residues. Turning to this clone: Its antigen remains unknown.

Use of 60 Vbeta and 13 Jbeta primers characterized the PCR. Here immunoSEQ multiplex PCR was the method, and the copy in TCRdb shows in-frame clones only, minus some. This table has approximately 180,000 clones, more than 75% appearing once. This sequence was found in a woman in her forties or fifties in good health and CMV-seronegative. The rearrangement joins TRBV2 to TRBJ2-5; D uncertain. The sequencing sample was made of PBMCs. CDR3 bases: TGTGCCAGCAGTGACGCGCGGGAGACCCAGTACTTC. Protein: CASSDARETQYF.